This TCR beta chain derives from a study of blood T cell repertoires in COVID-19 (TCRdb year 2020). With respect to the entire study: The collaborator samples originated in the United States, Italy and Spain and spanned the acute and convalescent phases of COVID-19. The prospective study material was composed of cDNA or gDNA derived from T cells, B-cell-depleted T cells, or PBMCs. The dataset comprised deeply sampled blood TCRbeta repertoires from subjects exposed to, actively infected with, or recovered from COVID-19. The repertoires were made available in a free public database intended to serve as a resource for research on the immune response to SARS-CoV-2. Samples were obtained from the ongoing ImmuneRACE study (first 160 participants) and from 1,254 subjects provided by 6 global collaborators. Nearly every sample came with metadata listing a de-identified subject ID, COVID-19 status, age in years and sex. Where HLA class I and class II types were available, the types were taken from metadata supplied by the sample provider, not from assay-based typing. Summary of the overall study and its limitations: Clinical and demographic metadata were provided uncurated, with the amount varying by source and participant.

In the prospective study, participants were 18 to 89 years old, resided in approximately 22 geographic areas of the United States, and were enrolled through a virtual design. Cohort assignment in the prospective study relied on participant-reported clinical history from a screening survey and a study questionnaire. In the prospective study, mobile phlebotomists collected whole blood, serum and a nasopharyngeal or oropharyngeal swab from each participant. Participants in the prospective study had the option to provide additional blood draws and questionnaires over a 2-month period. Blood samples from the prospective study were shipped frozen or at room temperature prior to DNA extraction. TCRbeta CDR3 regions were amplified from genomic DNA using the immunoSEQ Assay, a bias-controlled multiplex PCR. The published analysis was carried out like this. Within the assay, amplification of reference gene primers was used to estimate how many nucleated cells each sample contained. To quantify the absolute abundance of each unique TCRbeta CDR3 rearrangement, sequence reads were collapsed and filtered. For each sample, productive Simpson clonality was calculated by taking the square root of Simpson's diversity index across productive rearrangements. TCRdb obtained this table from immuneACCESS and retained in-frame rearrangements with V and J assigned. These tables miss some clones; where compared with another copy, unresolved V genes account for less than half of the shortfall, and the remainder is unexplained. Clonal size and the V and J genes are those of that table, whereas D and trimming came from the DNA. For this sample there are 300,000 to 500,000 clones; approximately 85% appear just once. The ten largest make up approximately 2.1% of the sample.

The germline V gene encodes CDR1 LGHDT and CDR2 YNNKEL (reference sequence). For this chain, trimming is 1 base at the V end and 7 bases at the J end, and the number of junction bases without a gene match is 6. The CDR3 contains 14 residues, cysteine and phenylalanine counted. Only the CDR3 portion is preserved as DNA: 42 bases, with reading frame beginning at the first base. Remarks on this clone: It lacks a known antigen. No base qualities exist here, and no much larger clone lies one base off it.

In this chain, TRBV3-1 (or the pseudogene TRBV3-2) is recombined with TRBJ1-1; TRBD1 matches 7 bases in the middle. The TCR was taken from a woman between 40 and 50 years old with acute COVID-19. What was sequenced was PBMCs or T cells enriched from blood (not recorded which). The sequenced DNA is TGTGCCAGCAGCCAAGGGGGGACAGAAGGTGAAGCTTTCTTT. It is translated as CASSQGGTEGEAFF.